Listed below are T cell receptor beta chains from one sample, sequenced in a study of identical twins. TCRdb passed the 5' RACE reads through MiXCR, listing each CDR3 protein once. The sample records 1.5 million or so distinct CDR3 sequences, under 35% being singletons. The sample consisted of cord blood. These receptors originate from a newborn girl in good health. The CDR3 runs from the conserved cysteine through the conserved F or W. D genes are given only for firm matches. Not all rows give a size; the values are once, few, many and, for expanded clones, a class.

V	size	D	J	DNA	CDR3
TRBV30	NA	NA	TRBJ1-3	TGTGCCTGGAACCCGAGCTCTGGAAACACCATATATTTT	CAWNPSSGNTIYF
TRBV7-9	NA	TRBD1	TRBJ2-2	TGTGCCAGCAGCTCAAAGATCCCGGGACAGGGGTCTACCGGGGAGCTGTTTTTT	CASSSKIPGQGSTGELFF
TRBV28	NA	TRBD2	TRBJ2-1	TGTGCCAGCAGTTTAATTTCTAGCGGGAGTCACAATGAGCAGTTCTTC	CASSLISSGSHNEQFF
TRBV27	few	TRBD1	TRBJ1-4	TGTGCCAGCAGTTCTAAGCGACAGGGGGCTAATGAAAAACTGTTTTTT	CASSSKRQGANEKLFF
TRBV19	once	NA	TRBJ2-1	TGTGCCAGTAGTATGACCGGGGGCCTCCACAATGAGCAGTTCTTC	CASSMTGGLHNEQFF
TRBV4-2	many	NA	TRBJ2-1	TGTGCCAGCAGCCACAGTTGGGGGACTAATGAGCAGTTCTTC	CASSHSWGTNEQFF
TRBV7-2	few	NA	TRBJ2-7	TGTGCCAGCAGCTTCCCGAGCTCCTACAATGAGCAGTACTTC	CASSFPSSYNEQYF
TRBV24-1	NA	NA	TRBJ2-3	TGTGCCACCAGTGATCTTGGGAGATCCTGGAGCACAGATACGCAGTATTTT	CATSDLGRSWSTDTQYF
TRBV10-3	NA	NA	TRBJ2-2	TGTGCCATCAGTGAGTGGGCGGGACCCGGGGAGCTGTTTTTT	CAISEWAGPGELFF
TRBV20-1	NA	TRBD2	TRBJ2-3	TGCAGTGCTAGAGGGGGACTAGCGGATACGCAGTATTTT	CSARGGLADTQYF
TRBV4-1	few	NA	TRBJ1-2	TGCGCCAGCAGCCAAGATATCGGCAGGGGCGCTAACTATGGCTACACCTTC	CASSQDIGRGANYGYTF
TRBV6-5	NA	NA	TRBJ1-6	TGTGCCAGCAGTTACATGGCTCGAACGTATATTAATTCACCCCTCCACTTT	CASSYMARTYINSPLHF
TRBV5-6	NA	NA	TRBJ1-1	TGTGCCAGCAGCATCTCGGGGGCGCCGAACACTGAAGCTTTCTTT	CASSISGAPNTEAFF
TRBV2	few	TRBD1	TRBJ2-1	TGTGCCAGCAGTTATAACAGGGGCGGCGGCAATGAGCAGTTCTTC	CASSYNRGGGNEQFF
TRBV20-1	NA	TRBD1	TRBJ1-5	TGCAGTGCTAGGACCTCCGGGACAGGGGGTTATCAGCCCCAGCATTTT	CSARTSGTGGYQPQHF
TRBV20-1	many	NA	TRBJ2-1	TGCAGTGCTAGAGATGGACTCTACAATGAGCAGTTCTTC	CSARDGLYNEQFF
TRBV12-3/TRBV12-4	few	TRBD2	TRBJ2-4	TGTGCCAGCAGCTGGACTAGCGGGAGTGGGAACATTCAGTACTTC	CASSWTSGSGNIQYF
TRBV18	NA	TRBD2	TRBJ2-1	TGTGCCAGCTCACCAAAGCTAGCGGGGATCAACAATGAGCAGTTCTTC	CASSPKLAGINNEQFF
TRBV27	NA	TRBD2	TRBJ2-7	TGTGCCAGCAAGGAGATTAGCGGGGTGGTATCCGAGCAGTACTTC	CASKEISGVVSEQYF
TRBV5-1	NA	TRBD1	TRBJ1-1	TGCGCCAGCAGCTTGGAAGCAGGGGGGACTGAAGCTTTCTTT	CASSLEAGGTEAFF
TRBV9	NA	NA	TRBJ2-3	TGTGCCAGCAGCGTAGAACGCTACACAGATACGCAGTATTTT	CASSVERYTDTQYF
TRBV9	few	TRBD2	TRBJ2-1	TGTGCCAGCAGCGTAGTTTCCGGGACTAGCGGGTACAATGAGCAGTTCTTC	CASSVVSGTSGYNEQFF
TRBV29-1	NA	NA	TRBJ2-7	TGCAGCGTTGAAGAAGGACAGCCTTTCTACAATGAGCAGTACTTC	CSVEEGQPFYNEQYF
TRBV14	NA	NA	TRBJ2-5	TGTGCCAGCAGCCCCTTGAACCTGATGGAGACCCAGTACTTC	CASSPLNLMETQYF
TRBV4-2	NA	TRBD1	TRBJ1-5	TGTGCCAGCAGCCGGACTACCGGGGGGACAGGAAGCAATCAGCCCCAGCATTTT	CASSRTTGGTGSNQPQHF
TRBV18	NA	NA	TRBJ1-5	TGTGCCAGCTCATCTCTCCCCCGGGATCAGCCCCAGCATTTT	CASSSLPRDQPQHF
TRBV9	NA	TRBD2	TRBJ2-7	TGTGCCAGCAGCGTAGGAGGACTAGCCGACTACTACGAGCAGTACTTC	CASSVGGLADYYEQYF
TRBV6-1	few	NA	TRBJ1-1	TGTGCCAGCTCTGGAAAACAGAACACTGAAGCTTTCTTT	CASSGKQNTEAFF
TRBV2	NA	TRBD2	TRBJ2-1	TGTGCCAGCAAGTTCGGGCTAGCGGGAGGGCCGAGAAATGAGCAGTTCTTC	CASKFGLAGGPRNEQFF
TRBV14	many	TRBD1	TRBJ2-1	TGTGCCAGCAGCCAAAGGTTAAAAGGACAGGGCTGGTTCCCGTCGAGCTCCTACAATGAGCAGTTCTTC	CASSQRLKGQGWFPSSSYNEQFF
TRBV20-1	few	TRBD2	TRBJ2-3	TGCAGTGCTAGCCCCCCAAAGGGACTACGCACAGATACGCAGTATTTT	CSASPPKGLRTDTQYF
TRBV12-3/TRBV12-4	few	NA	TRBJ2-7	TGTGCCAGCAGTTCGCAACGACAGGTCTCCTCCTACGAGCAGTACTTC	CASSSQRQVSSYEQYF
TRBV20-1	NA	NA	TRBJ2-2	TGCAGTGCTAGAGATCATGGGCCCGACGGGTCCGGGGAGCTGTTTTTT	CSARDHGPDGSGELFF
TRBV12-3/TRBV12-4	many	TRBD1	TRBJ2-7	TGTGCCAGCAGTTTGACAGGGGGCGGCTACGAGCAGTACTTC	CASSLTGGGYEQYF
TRBV10-3	NA	NA	TRBJ2-5	TGTGCCATCAGTGAGTACATTAATGAGCAGTACTTC	CAISEYINEQYF
TRBV20-1	few	TRBD2	TRBJ2-3	TGCAGTGCTAGAGTACGGGGGGGCGGCACAGATACGCAGTATTTT	CSARVRGGGTDTQYF
TRBV11-2	few	NA	TRBJ1-2	TGTGCCAGCAGCTTAGGGCCGGGGATCGACTATGGCTACACCTTC	CASSLGPGIDYGYTF
TRBV27	NA	NA	TRBJ1-5	TGTGCCAGCAGTTTATCGGGGGCGAAGGGGCAGCCCCAGCATTTT	CASSLSGAKGQPQHF
TRBV15	NA	NA	TRBJ2-5	TGTGCCACCAGCAGAGTTTTATACGGATTAGCTAACCGAGTGACCCAGTACTTC	CATSRVLYGLANRVTQYF
TRBV20-1	NA	NA	TRBJ1-3	TGCAGTGCTAGGACAGCAGGAAACACCATATATTTT	CSARTAGNTIYF
TRBV7-9	NA	NA	TRBJ1-6	TGTGCCAGCAGCTTCACAAGGGGAAGCTCCTATAATTCACCCCCCCACTTT	CASSFTRGSSYNSPPHF
TRBV12-3/TRBV12-4	NA	TRBD1	TRBJ1-6	TGTGCCAGCAGTCTCGGGACAGTTTATAATTCACCCCCCCACTTT	CASSLGTVYNSPPHF
TRBV11-2	few	TRBD2	TRBJ2-7	TGTGCCAGCAGCTTAGATTCAAGGGCGGGGGTAGAGAAGTACTTC	CASSLDSRAGVEKYF
TRBV5-1	NA	TRBD2	TRBJ2-1	TGCGCCAGCAGCTTGCCCCCTAGCGGGAGGACCTACAATGAGCAGTTCTTC	CASSLPPSGRTYNEQFF
TRBV20-1	NA	TRBD2	TRBJ2-5	TGCAGTGGGAGGCGGGGGTACCAAGAGACCCAGTACTTC	CSGRRGYQETQYF
TRBV4-2	NA	NA	TRBJ2-3	TGTGCCAGCAGCCCGAGGGTAGGAGGGGGGATTCAGGCAGATACGCAGTATTTT	CASSPRVGGGIQADTQYF
TRBV7-6	NA	TRBD1	TRBJ1-4	TGTGCCAGCAGCTTAGGCAGGGGGCGTCAGGAAAAACTGTTTTTT	CASSLGRGRQEKLFF
TRBV12-3/TRBV12-4	NA	TRBD1	TRBJ1-2	TGTGCCAGCAGTCCTGGACAGGCCCGGCGAGGTGGCTACACCTTC	CASSPGQARRGGYTF
TRBV4-2	NA	NA	TRBJ2-5	TGTGCCAGCAGCCACCGGGACCACGAGGGGGAGACCCAGTACTTC	CASSHRDHEGETQYF
TRBV12-3/TRBV12-4	once	NA	TRBJ1-4	TGTGCCAGCAGTAAACGGGCAGGTTATAATGAAAAACTGTTTTTT	CASSKRAGYNEKLFF
TRBV5-1	NA	TRBD1	TRBJ2-3	TGCGCCAGCAGCTCGGACAGGGTTGGGGATACGCAGTATTTT	CASSSDRVGDTQYF
TRBV20-1	NA	TRBD2	TRBJ2-1	TGCAGTGCTAGGGGGACTAGCGGGAGGTTGACCAACAATGAGCAGTTCTTC	CSARGTSGRLTNNEQFF
TRBV7-9	NA	TRBD2	TRBJ2-5	TGTGCCAGCAGCGATTCCTTACTAGCGGAGGCCCAGTACTTC	CASSDSLLAEAQYF